In its sample, the clone carrying this T cell receptor beta chain was seen a few times. Germline CDR1 reads DFQATT; CDR2 reads SNEGSKA (reference sequence). V was clipped by 0 bases and J by 3 bases; unmatched bases: 5. CDR3 length: 16 residues. This sample is drawn from a study of blood T cells in healthy people across ages. A J-beta primer mix and a sample-barcoded 5' primer were used in a second PCR of about 7 to 12 cycles. Each sample provided no less than 2.5 million CDR3-containing paired-end reads. From the 5' RACE reads, TCRdb called clonotypes with MiXCR, one entry per CDR3 protein. Found here are almost 800,000 distinct CDR3 sequences, 55% to 75% of them singletons; the top ten hold approximately 21%. The donors, all healthy, were Caucasians living in Russia, aged roughly 6 to 100. The study isolated at least 6 million PBMCs from each sample.

The chain has TRBV20-1 and TRBJ2-3; TRBD2 aligns across 11 bases. The clonotype was recovered from a man aged 25-40 years in good health. The sequenced material came from blood. The CDR3 region has the DNA TGCAGTGCTAGAGATCGCCTAGCGGGAGGAACAGATACGCAGTATTTT. Its translation: CSARDRLAGGTDTQYF.